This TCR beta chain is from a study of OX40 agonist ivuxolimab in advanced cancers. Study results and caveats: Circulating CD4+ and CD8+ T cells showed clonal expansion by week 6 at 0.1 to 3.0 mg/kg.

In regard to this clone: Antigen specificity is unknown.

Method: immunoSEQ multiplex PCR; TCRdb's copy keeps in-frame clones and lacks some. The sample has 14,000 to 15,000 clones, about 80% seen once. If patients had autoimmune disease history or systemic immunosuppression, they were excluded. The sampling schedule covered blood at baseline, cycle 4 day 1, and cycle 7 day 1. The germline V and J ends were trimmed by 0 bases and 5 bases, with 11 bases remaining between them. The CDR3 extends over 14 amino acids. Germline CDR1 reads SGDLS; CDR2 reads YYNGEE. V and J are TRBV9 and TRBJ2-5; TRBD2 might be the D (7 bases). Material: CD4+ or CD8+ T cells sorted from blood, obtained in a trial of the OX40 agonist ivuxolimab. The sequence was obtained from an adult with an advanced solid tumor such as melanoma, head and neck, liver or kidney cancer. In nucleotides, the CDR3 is TGTGCCAGCAGCGTAGAGGGGGGGACGGAGACCCAGTACTTC. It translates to CASSVEGGTETQYF.